Described below is a single TCR beta chain sequence and its context. The antigen remains unidentified. The second PCR ran roughly 6 to 11 cycles with a sample-barcoded 5' primer and J-beta primers. TCRdb ran MiXCR on the 5' RACE reads and lists one entry per CDR3 protein. The sample shows 1,800,000 or so distinct CDR3 sequences, around 42% of them seen only once. V lost 1 base, J lost 5 bases, and 13 bases stayed unmatched. The CDR3 spans 18 residues. The V gene's germline CDR1 is LGHNA and CDR2 YSLEER. These data originate in a study of blood T cells in healthy people across ages. As for the study in general: In model experiments, template switching was able to capture about one barcoded beta molecule for every two T cells that were present. Findings and limits, study-wide: TCR beta diversity per million T cells fell roughly linearly with age. Calculation of diversity from one million T cells yielded estimates considered to be underestimates.

The specimen sequenced was blood. The origin of this receptor is a human donor in good health. This rearrangement joins TRBV4-3 to TRBJ2-5; 10 positions match TRBD2. The CDR3 is CASSQGIHGSGGLETQYF. The CDR3 DNA follows: TGCGCCAGCAGCCAAGGGATCCATGGTAGCGGGGGGCTGGAGACCCAGTACTTC.